Below, one T cell receptor (beta chain) is given with its context. Its antigen remains unidentified. The record has no base qualities; no much larger clone is one base away. The germline V gene gives CDR1 as LGHNA and CDR2 as YSLEER. Its CDR3 holds 13 amino acids, cysteine through phenylalanine. The CDR3 DNA has 39 bases and is translated from base 1. The V end loses 0 bases and the J end loses 8 bases, and a stretch of 7 bases separates them. Sequencing instrument: Illumina NovaSeq 6000. TCR cDNA was synthesized by 5'RACE template switching, which introduced a universal primer site and unique molecular identifiers. Priming of cDNA synthesis was performed from both the TCR alpha and TCR beta constant segments. Library amplification used two PCR steps, and the second PCR step added sample barcodes and sequencing adapters. Sequencing of the libraries was done on either Illumina HiSeq 2500 (2x100 bp) or NovaSeq (2x150 bp). The published analysis was carried out like this. Demultiplexing of reads and collapsing into UMI consensus sequences were performed with MIGEC, and V(D)J alignment was carried out with MiXCR. Clonotypes responding to the vaccine were identified with edgeR on replicate PBMC samples, with the criteria of FDR below 0.01 and a log2 fold change above 5 up to day 15. Each bulk clonotype was labeled CD4 or CD8 based on which sequenced repertoire, CD4 or CD8, contained the clonotype at higher abundance. TCRdb's own reprocessing of the public reads used fastp at Q25 and MiXCR and kept productive beta chains. Entries are consolidated by CDR3 protein sequence, retaining the most common genes and DNA. TCRdb's processing, not the authors', yielded these V and J calls. Here the sample has 100,000 to 150,000 distinct CDR3 sequences; approximately 16% occur a single time. Roughly two fifths of the sample lies in the top ten.

The intended sense of this specimen's treatment or condition label: live attenuated yellow fever vaccine strain. PBMCs were isolated from peripheral blood using a standard Ficoll-Paque protocol. Dynabeads CD4 and CD8 positive selection kits were used to isolate the CD4 and CD8 T-cell fractions. RNA was extracted with TriZol from bulk PBMCs, CD4 and CD8 fractions, and dextramer-positive and dextramer-negative fractions. The sample originates from a study of T cells after yellow fever vaccination (dated by TCRdb to between 2019 and 2020). Context from the whole study: The SMART-Seq v4 Ultra Low Input RNA kit was used to prepare libraries from fractions with low cell numbers. Blood was drawn at multiple timepoints before and after primary and secondary immunization, with bulk PBMC replicates and cell subsets isolated. Two healthy male donors, one aged 18 to 30 and one aged 30 to 40 years, were included in the cohort. To follow T-cell clones before and after primary and booster YFV17D yellow fever vaccination, bulk TCR alpha and beta repertoires were sequenced over time.

Paper-wide results and their limitations: Compared with the primary T-cell response, the secondary T-cell response was weaker but faster, peaking on day 5 rather than day 15. Because only a couple of donors were included in the study, the extent to which the findings can be generalized is limited. A small share of clonotypes was detected in both CD4 and CD8 compartments, with the overlap likely arising from convergent recombination. After the booster, most clones that had expanded after primary vaccination were detected again (nearly 98% of CD4 and under 90% of CD8), suggesting broad maintenance of memory. FACS-sorted repertoires could contain abundant contaminating clonotypes from the bulk population, so computational filtering was required.

The sequence links TRBV4-3 to TRBJ2-2; the D gene is unclear. The sequence was collected from a man between 18 and 29 years old who received the YFV17D yellow fever vaccine. Sequences were derived from CD8+ T cells sorted from PBMCs, sampled 5 days after the yellow fever booster vaccination. The CDR3 region reads CASSQDLIGELFF. The DNA sequence reads TGCGCCAGCAGCCAAGACTTGATTGGGGAGCTGTTTTTT.